The subject of this entry is one T cell receptor (beta chain). The antigen remains undetermined. These data belong to a study of breast tumors, draining lymph nodes, adjacent tissues. Study-level findings and limits: Tumors had less TCR diversity than lymph nodes, more than nontumor tissue. Tumor T cell lymph node origin was a supported hypothesis, not proven.

TCRdb recomputed calls from the multiplex PCR reads with MiXCR, one row per CDR3 protein. Of 50,000 to 65,000 distinct CDR3 sequences listed, under 55% are singletons. Sample: breast tumor tissue. This clonotype originated in a female donor with breast cancer. Some clones in this sample may be carry-over from other donors' samples.

The CDR3 loop is CSASGQGSEKLFF. The CDR3 DNA follows: TGCAGTGCTTCGGGACAGGGGAGTGAAAAACTGTTTTTT. This chain joins TRBV20-1 and TRBJ1-4; TRBD1 agrees at 10 bases. The CDR3 consists of 13 residues. The germline CDR1 and CDR2 sequences are DFQATT and SNEGSKA (reference sequence). Trimming at V came to 5 bases and at J to 7 bases, leaving 4 bases not matched to a gene.